This TCR beta chain comes out of a study of cytomegalovirus exposure and HLA in healthy donors. Overall study results and limits: Researchers counted about 150 TCR beta chains as cytomegalovirus-associated.

The PCR employed 60 Vbeta primers together with 13 Jbeta primers. Measured with immunoSEQ multiplex PCR; TCRdb has only the in-frame clones, and not every one. The table records fewer than 85,000 clones, under 80% of them present only once. In germline, CDR1 is GTSNPN, CDR2 SVGIG (reference sequence). With 1 base removed from V and 6 bases from J, the gap between germline ends came to 15 bases. This CDR3 is 14 amino acids long. Worth noting for this clone: As yet, its antigen is unknown.

This TCR came from a man between 60 and 75 years old in good health and CMV-seropositive. The V gene is TRBV30, the J gene TRBJ1-2; a possible D gene is TRBD1 (5 bases). The source material was PBMCs. The CDR3 nucleotides are TGTGCCTGGAGTGAGGGGCAGGGACTCGATGGCTACACCTTC. It is translated as CAWSEGQGLDGYTF. Variable domain in full (rest from reference TRBV30 and TRBJ1-2): SQTIHQWPATLVQPVGSPLSLECTVEGTSNPNLYWYRQAAGRGLQLLFYSVGIGQISSEVPQNLSASRPQDRQFILSSKKLLLSDSGFYLCAWSEGQGLDGYTFGSGTRLTVV.